Described below is a single T cell receptor (beta chain) sequence and its context. This sample stems from a study of blood T cell repertoires in COVID-19. Measured with immunoSEQ multiplex PCR; TCRdb has only the in-frame clones, and not every one. The profile covers some 96,000 clones, with roughly 88% appearing a single time and under 5.5% taken by the ten largest. Trimming left V 7 bases short and J 0 bases short, with 15 bases between. There are 14 residues in the CDR3. Germline V gives CDR1 SQVTM, CDR2 ANQGSEA. The chain has TRBV29-1 and TRBJ1-2; TRBD1 might be the D (5 bases). The TCR sequence derives from a human donor in a cohort sampled during active COVID-19. The sequencing input was peripheral blood. For the CDR3, the DNA is TGCAGCGCCTCCCCGCAGGGCGCTAACTATGGCTACACCTTC. Translated: CSASPQGANYGYTF.